This is a list of T cell receptor beta chains from one sample in a study of blood T cells in healthy people across ages. TCRdb processed the 5' RACE reads anew with MiXCR; each CDR3 protein has one entry. The table shows about 1.4 million distinct CDR3 sequences, with approximately 60% occurring only once. The sequenced sample was blood. The source is a man between 18 and 29 years old in good health. Each CDR3 is given without its conserved first and last residue.

12 TRBJ2-5 TRBV20-1 STTSGGAEEAQY
12 TRBJ2-3 TRBV6-5 ASTLGVGGDTQY
8 TRBJ1-2 TRBV6-1 ARATVGYT
12 TRBJ2-7 TRBV7-2 ASSLISGGREQY
13 NA TRBV6-2/TRBV6-3 ASSYGFGPTYEQY
11 TRBJ2-7 TRBV20-1 SASRTSGGLQY
18 TRBJ2-5 TRBV7-9 ASSLGVLRRQVGPEETQY
12 TRBJ1-3 TRBV20-1 SARGGGSGNTIY
12 TRBJ2-7 TRBV27 ASSLSGELSEQY
10 TRBJ2-1 TRBV29-1 SVNYRDNEQF
10 TRBJ2-3 TRBV12-3/TRBV12-4 ASSGQVDTQY
15 TRBJ2-7 TRBV4-1 ASSQTPSVSRVYEQY
11 TRBJ1-5 TRBV12-3/TRBV12-4 ASSGQPNQPQH
10 TRBJ2-3 TRBV12-3/TRBV12-4 ASEEGTDTQY
12 TRBJ2-3 TRBV12-3/TRBV12-4 TSSLGPVTDTQY
12 NA TRBV5-1 ASSSTGMGYEQY
11 TRBJ1-1 TRBV20-1 SARDGGGTEAF
12 TRBJ1-6 TRBV27 ASRAGVRNSPLH
14 TRBJ2-7 TRBV5-6 ASSLDGSGQGYEQY
17 TRBJ2-6 TRBV5-1 ASSVAVLGPSTGANVLT
13 TRBJ2-1 TRBV11-1 ASSLPRGGHNEQF
11 TRBJ1-1 TRBV6-5 ASRRDREREAF